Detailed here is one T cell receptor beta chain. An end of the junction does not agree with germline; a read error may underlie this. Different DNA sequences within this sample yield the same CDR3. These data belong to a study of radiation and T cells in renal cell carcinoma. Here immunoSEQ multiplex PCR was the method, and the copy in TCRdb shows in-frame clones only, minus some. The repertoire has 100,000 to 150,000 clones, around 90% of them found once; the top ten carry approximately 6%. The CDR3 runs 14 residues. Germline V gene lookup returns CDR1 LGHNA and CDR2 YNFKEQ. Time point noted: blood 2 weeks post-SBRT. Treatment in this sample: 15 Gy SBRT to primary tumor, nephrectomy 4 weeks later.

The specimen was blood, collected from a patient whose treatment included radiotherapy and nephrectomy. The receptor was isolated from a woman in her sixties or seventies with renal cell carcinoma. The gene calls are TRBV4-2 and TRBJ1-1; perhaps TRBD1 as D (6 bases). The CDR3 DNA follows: TGTGCTAGCAGCCAAGGGGGACGAACCACTGAAGCTTTCTTT. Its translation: CASSQGGRTTEAFF.